In its sample, the clone carrying this T cell receptor (beta chain) was seen many times. As yet, its antigen is unknown. The cDNA was generated through 5'RACE incorporating 10-nucleotide random UMIs. Over 160 million TCR-beta sequences from 15-18 subjects were obtained in each sequencing run. TCRdb recomputed calls from the 5' RACE reads with MiXCR, one row per CDR3 protein. The sample lists some 28,000 distinct CDR3 sequences, around 12% occurring once. This sample is part of a study of neurological immune-mediated disorders. The study, taken as a whole, reports: The most TCR clonal expansion was seen in HTLV-1-associated myelopathy, whereas the least was seen in multiple sclerosis, below the level in healthy controls. None of the CDR3 amino acid sequences found in expanded clones was shared across subjects. This suggests that the TCR-beta repertoires were private in all groups.

The V gene lost 8 bases and the J gene lost 6 bases, with 14 bases spanning the gap. CDR3 length: 12 amino acids. The chain combines TRBV12-3 or TRBV12-4 with TRBJ2-7, with D possibly TRBD2 on 5 matching bases. Sequences were obtained from PBMCs. This TCR was sampled from a man between 60 and 75 years old in good health. The CDR3 sequence is CASGIGIGEQYF. The CDR3 bases are TGTGCCAGCGGGATCGGGATCGGCGAGCAGTACTTC.